The 12 T cell receptor beta chains given below trace back to one sample, sequenced in a study of T-cell memory formation after mild COVID-19. TCRdb re-called the 5' RACE reads through MiXCR, storing one row per CDR3 protein. Counted here are 360,000 or so distinct CDR3 sequences, 25% to 30% occurring once; the ten biggest clones make up about 14%. Sequencing used PBMCs or a T cell subset sorted from them (not recorded which). All receptors come from an adult woman who had mild COVID-19 (a few samples of this study predate the infection). Cell type and time point are not known.

A few counts support this clonotype. This rearrangement joins TRBV5-1 to TRBJ2-7; the match to TRBD1 covers 8 bases. CDR1 and CDR2 (germline): SGHRS, YFSETQ. J lost 6 bases, V lost 0 bases, and 8 bases had no gene match. This CDR3 has 15 amino acids. CDR3 sequence (DNA): TGCGCCAGCAGCTTGGACCCGGACAGGGCCGCCGAGCAGTACTTC. As protein: CASSLDPDRAAEQYF.

With regard to this clonotype: A read error may account for a junction end that differs from germline. The chain uses TRBV20-1 and TRBJ2-1; 12 bases agree with TRBD2. Germline values: CDR1 DFQATT, CDR2 SNEGSKA (reference sequence). This CDR3 region has 11 residues. CDR3 residues: CSASPGTSGCF. As DNA, the CDR3 is TGCAGTGCTAGCCCTGGGACTAGCGGGTGCTTC.

The sample holds one count of this clonotype. This rearrangement joins TRBV18 to TRBJ2-7; D is unresolved. CDR3 length: 13 residues. Germline CDR1 and CDR2: KGHSH and LQKENI. V gave up 3 bases and J gave up 3 bases, with 9 bases separating them. The CDR3 reads CASSPLESYEQYF. In DNA, the CDR3 is TGTGCCAGCTCACCCCTCGAGAGCTACGAGCAGTACTTC.

The chain recombines TRBV6-5 with TRBJ2-5; D is unclear. V was trimmed by 2 bases and J by 5 bases, leaving 12 bases between them. CDR1 is MNHEY, CDR2 SVGAGI, per germline. This CDR3 is built from 14 residues. CDR3 coding DNA: TGTGCCAGCAGTTACGGATGGGTGTCGGAGACCCAGTACTTC. This gives the protein CASSYGWVSETQYF.

Only a few counts were recorded for this clonotype. V usage is TRBV4-2 and J usage is TRBJ2-5; D possibly corresponds to TRBD2 (7 bases). This CDR3 has 17 amino acids. The germline gives CDR1 LGHNA, CDR2 YNFKEQ. Trimming cost V 1 base and J 4 bases, with 19 bases left between them. The CDR3 sequence: CASSQGGAGAGGETQYF. The CDR3 DNA sequence: TGTGCCAGCAGCCAAGGTGGGGCGGGGGCCGGGGGAGAGACCCAGTACTTC.

V usage is TRBV7-2 and J usage is TRBJ2-5; no definite D call. V lost 8 bases and J 4 bases, leaving 14 bases between the germline ends. This CDR3 has 13 amino acids. CDR1 and CDR2 (germline): SGHTA, FQGNSA. CDR3 coding DNA: TGTGCCAGCGGCCAAAAGGTCCCAGAGACCCAGTACTTC. Translated, it gives CASGQKVPETQYF. Based on the CDR3 plus reference TRBV7-2 and TRBJ2-5, the full variable domain is GAGVSQSPSNKVTEKGKDVELRCDPISGHTALYWYRQSLGQGLEFLIYFQGNSAPDKSGLPSDRFSAERTGGSVSTLTIQRTQQEDSAVYLCASGQKVPETQYFGPGTRLLVL.

This clonotype has a single count. The chain combines TRBV15 with TRBJ2-2; possible D gene TRBD2, 6 bases. The ends were cut back, 5 bases at V and 1 base at J, with 11 bases in the middle. This CDR3 has 15 amino acids. CDR1 is LNHNV and CDR2 is YYDKDF in the germline V gene (reference sequence). This CDR3 is CATSLSGMNTGELFF. CDR3 DNA: TGTGCCACCAGCCTTAGCGGAATGAACACCGGGGAGCTGTTTTTT.

V gene TRBV12-3 or TRBV12-4 combines with J gene TRBJ2-7; maybe TRBD2 (6 bases). Trimming removed 6 bases from V and 2 bases from J, with 8 bases in between. The CDR3 has 12 residues. CDR3 protein: CASRWEAYEQYF. CDR3 DNA: TGTGCCAGCAGGTGGGAGGCCTACGAGCAGTACTTC.

The chain couples TRBV15 to TRBJ2-7; TRBD2 aligns across 14 bases. With V trimmed by 6 bases and J by 6 bases, 7 bases remained unmatched. The CDR3 runs 15 residues. Germline-derived CDR1 and CDR2 are LNHNV and YYDKDF (reference sequence). The CDR3 DNA is TGTGCCACCAGGACAGGACTAGCGGGAGGTGGCGAGCAGTACTTC. It translates to CATRTGLAGGGEQYF.

This chain links TRBV20-1 with TRBJ2-7; 9 bases fit TRBD1. CDR3 length equals 12 residues. Germline V gives CDR1 DFQATT, CDR2 SNEGSKA (reference sequence). V lost 6 bases, J lost 10 bases, and 10 bases stayed unmatched. The CDR3 bases are TGCAGTGCCACCCCCGGGACAGGGAATCAGTACTTC. Its protein is CSATPGTGNQYF.

There are many counts of this clonotype. This chain connects TRBV5-5 to TRBJ2-5; 9 nucleotides agree with TRBD1. Germline V gene sequence: CDR1 SGHKS, CDR2 YYEKEE (reference sequence). The CDR3 totals 17 residues. J gave up 2 bases and V 0 bases, and 8 bases lay outside the gene matches. The CDR3 bases are TGTGCCAGCAGCTTGGGGCCCGGGACAGGGTTTCAAGAGACCCAGTACTTC. This sequence encodes CASSLGPGTGFQETQYF.

This chain connects TRBV7-2 to TRBJ2-7; TRBD1 matches at 10 bases. Germline values: CDR1 SGHTA, CDR2 FQGNSA. Losses at the gene ends were 4 bases for V and 6 bases for J; bases not matched to a gene: 6. The CDR3 length is 14 residues. CDR3 nucleotides: TGTGCCAGCAGCTGGGGACAGGGGAATCGCGAGCAGTACTTC. Its translation: CASSWGQGNREQYF.